Presented here are 8 T cell receptor beta chains from one specimen sequenced in a study of T cell responses to AZD1222 COVID-19 vaccine. Profiling relied on immunoSEQ multiplex PCR, and the TCRdb table lists in-frame clones only, not all of them. The table has 45,000 to 55,000 clones, roughly 84% seen once. The sequencing here drew on peripheral blood, taken on day 0 of MenACWY control vaccination. The receptors shown here come from an adult in good health.

This chain joins TRBV7-2 and TRBJ2-1; D is undetermined. The V gene's germline CDR1 is SGHTA and CDR2 FQGNSA. V shed 6 bases and J shed 7 bases, with 13 bases lying between them. CDR3 length: 13 amino acids. CDR3 nucleotide sequence: TGTGCCAGCAGGGCCTTTGTGGAAAATGAGCAGTTCTTC. Translating gives CASRAFVENEQFF.

This chain joins TRBV7-2 and TRBJ1-4, with 9 nucleotides matching TRBD1. V trimming: 1 base; J trimming: 5 bases; junction bases outside the gene matches: 11. The germline V gene encodes CDR1 SGHTA and CDR2 FQGNSA. The CDR3 is 18 residues long. The CDR3 nucleotides read TGTGCCAGCAGCTTAGACCTGGGGGACAGGGTGAGGAATGAAAAACTGTTTTTT. It yields the protein CASSLDLGDRVRNEKLFF.

The chain is built from TRBV14 and TRBJ1-5, with D tentatively TRBD1 (5 bases). V was cut by 4 bases and J by 3 bases, with 13 bases left in between. The germline CDR1 and CDR2 sequences are SGHDN and FVKESK. This CDR3 is built from 15 residues. CDR3 sequence (DNA): TGTGCCAGCAGCCGAGGGGCCCCCAACAATCAGCCCCAGCATTTT. Its translation: CASSRGAPNNQPQHF.

V usage is TRBV3-1 (or the pseudogene TRBV3-2) and J usage is TRBJ2-7; 7 bases map to TRBD1. V was pared by 4 bases and J by 4 bases, with 7 bases of the junction left unmatched. The length of the CDR3 is 14 residues. CDR1 is LGHDT, CDR2 YNNKEL, per germline (reference sequence). In DNA, the CDR3 is TGTGCCAGCAGCCGGGACAGCGAGAATTACGAGCAGTACTTC. It codes for CASSRDSENYEQYF.

The chain carries TRBV15 and TRBJ1-2, with D possibly being TRBD1 (5 bases). Trimming removed 5 bases at V and 7 bases at J, with 14 bases between. The CDR3 extends over 13 amino acids. The germline gives CDR1 LNHNV, CDR2 YYDKDF (reference sequence). In nucleotides, the CDR3 is TGTGCCACCAGCCCCATGGGGGGTCGTGGCTACACCTTC. This translates into CATSPMGGRGYTF.

This chain's CDR3 is CASRTGTANSPLHF. For the CDR3, the DNA is TGTGCCAGCAGAACCGGGACAGCTAATTCACCCCTCCACTTT. The V and J genes are TRBV5-6 and TRBJ1-6; 7 positions agree with TRBD1. The CDR3 length is 14 residues. The V segment lost 5 bases and the J segment 6 bases; nucleotides outside the gene matches: 5. CDR1 SGHDT and CDR2 YYEEEE come from the germline V gene.

This clone came up a few times. The chain combines TRBV7-2 with TRBJ1-1, with D unresolved. Germline V gene lookup returns CDR1 SGHTA and CDR2 FQGNSA. Trimming removed 0 bases from V and 5 bases from J, with 1 base in between. The CDR3 totals 11 residues. CDR3 in DNA: TGTGCCAGCAGCTTAGCGACTGAAGCTTTCTTT. Its translation: CASSLATEAFF.

The V gene is TRBV18, the J gene TRBJ2-5; 9 nucleotides line up with TRBD1. The CDR3 loop spans 15 amino acids. CDR1 is KGHSH, CDR2 LQKENI, per germline. V gave up 6 bases and J gave up 5 bases; unmatched junction bases: 10. The CDR3 DNA follows: TGTGCCAGCTCGCCGGACAGGGGTCTCGCGGAGACCCAGTACTTC. Translation gives CASSPDRGLAETQYF.